This T cell receptor (beta chain) was obtained from a study of CD8 T cells in Susac syndrome. Roughly 0.45 to 1 ug RNA was reverse transcribed with random hexamers. Amplification of TCR beta CDR3 was carried out by immunoSEQ multiplex PCR, which covered 54 Vbeta and 13 Jbeta segments. In TCRdb, the immunoSEQ multiplex PCR reads were re-called with MiXCR into one record per CDR3 protein. The sample consists of 180,000 or so distinct CDR3 sequences, just under 95% of them appearing once. Germline assignment: CDR1 MNHEY and CDR2 SVGEGT. V was clipped by 6 bases and J by 4 bases, with 16 bases between them. The CDR3 has 14 amino acids. Sequencing of TCR beta was undertaken in CD8+ and CD4+ T cells derived from blood. TEMRA cells were enriched by FACS, and CD4+ and CD8+ T cells were negatively isolated.

This chain joins TRBV6-2 or TRBV6-3 and TRBJ2-7; either TRBD1 or TRBD2 may supply D (5 bases each). This TCR was recovered from a human donor in good health. Sequencing used CD4+ T cells from PBMCs. This CDR3 is CASSRDGAWYEQYF. CDR3 bases: TGTGCCAGCAGCCGGGACGGGGCCTGGTACGAGCAGTACTTC.